These 2 T cell receptor beta chains were sequenced from one sample in a study of blood T cells in healthy people across ages. The authors ran a second PCR of 7 to 11 cycles using a sample-barcoded 5' primer and a J-beta primer mix. TCRdb itself ran the 5' RACE reads through MiXCR, one entry per CDR3 protein. The table lists roughly 1,500,000 distinct CDR3 sequences, 30% to 35% of them singletons. What was sequenced was blood. The receptor set was obtained from a woman aged 25 to 39 in good health.

The rearrangement links TRBV5-8 to TRBJ2-1; a possible D gene is TRBD1 (6 bases). V was cut by 7 bases and J by 0 bases, with 11 bases left in between. Germline CDR1 SGHTS, CDR2 YDEGEE. The CDR3 is 14 amino acids. CDR3 sequence reads: CASDRRGSYNEQFF. The CDR3 region has the DNA TGTGCCAGCGACCGCAGGGGCTCCTACAATGAGCAGTTCTTC.

This clonotype was counted a few times. The chain employs TRBV27 and TRBJ2-5; possibly TRBD2 for D (7 bases). V was shortened by 3 bases and J by 2 bases, with 16 bases between the two germline ends. The CDR3 runs 16 residues. Germline V CDR1 and CDR2: MNHEY, SMNVEV (reference sequence). DNA of the CDR3: TGTGCCAGCAGTTTGGGGGCCTGGGGGGGGCAAGAGACCCAGTACTTC. It codes for CASSLGAWGGQETQYF.